This T cell receptor (beta chain) was obtained from a study of blood T cell repertoires in COVID-19. Sequenced by immunoSEQ multiplex PCR; TCRdb stores in-frame clones only, minus some. The sample consists of under 95,000 clones, about nine tenths of them appearing once. This clonotype originated in a man at least 80 years old in a cohort sampled during active COVID-19. Sequenced sample: peripheral blood.

CDR3 sequence (DNA): TGTGCCAGCAGCCAGGGACTGTACAATGAGCAGTTCTTC. It yields the protein CASSQGLYNEQFF. The V and J genes are TRBV7-2 and TRBJ2-1; D possibly corresponds to TRBD2 (6 bases). With 5 bases removed from V and 4 bases from J, the gap between germline ends came to 9 bases. The CDR3 consists of 13 residues. The germline CDR1 and CDR2 sequences are SGHTA and FQGNSA.